One and the same sample provided the 19 T cell receptor beta chains below, sequenced in a study of CD8 T cells in ankylosing spondylitis. General study points: Apparently characteristic of ankylosing spondylitis blood was a TCR beta motif (about eight highly homologous variants).

TCRdb analysed the 5' RACE reads with MiXCR anew, one entry per CDR3 protein. The sample contains a few hundred thousand distinct CDR3 sequences, about 15% of which appear only once. These TCRs are of unknown antigen specificity. What was sequenced was blood, either unsorted or a sorted T cell fraction (not recorded which). These receptors all stem from a male donor with ankylosing spondylitis.

The chain has TRBV6-1 and TRBJ2-2; the match to TRBD2 covers 15 bases. This CDR3 spans 19 amino acids. V lost 7 bases to trimming and J lost 1 base; unmatched junction nucleotides: 10. Germline V lookup: CDR1 MNHNS, CDR2 SASEGT. The DNA of the CDR3 is TGTGCCAGCAAAGGTCCCGCGGGACTAGCGGGGGGGAACACCGGGGAGCTGTTTTTT. It codes for CASKGPAGLAGGNTGELFF.

This clonotype turned up a few times. The chain links TRBV3-1 to TRBJ1-1; 7 nucleotides line up with TRBD1. Germline CDR1 and CDR2: LGHDT and YNNKEL (reference sequence). V lost 5 bases, J lost 4 bases, and 7 bases stayed unmatched. The CDR3 extends over 14 amino acids. CDR3: CASSGRDSLTEAFF. In DNA form, the CDR3 reads TGTGCCAGCAGCGGCCGGGACAGCCTCACTGAAGCTTTCTTT.

This clonotype was seen a few times. The CDR3 DNA reads as TGTGCCAGCAGCCAAGACCTAGCGGGGGGGCGAAATGAGCAGTTCTTC. Amino acids: CASSQDLAGGRNEQFF. The genes are TRBV3-1 and TRBJ2-1; 12 positions match TRBD2. Unmatched junction bases numbered 4, after V lost 0 bases and J lost 7 bases. From germline, CDR1 is LGHDT and CDR2 YNNKEL (reference sequence). CDR3 size: 16 residues.

This clonotype was counted a few times. The chain carries TRBV4-3 and TRBJ1-2, with 8 bases identical to TRBD1. This CDR3 is built from 15 residues. Germline V gene lookup returns CDR1 LGHNA and CDR2 YSLEER. The trim removed 0 bases at V and 4 bases at J, leaving 4 bases unmatched. Here the CDR3 reads CASSQDSQGAYGYTF. CDR3 DNA: TGCGCCAGCAGCCAAGATAGTCAGGGGGCCTATGGCTACACCTTC.

V usage is TRBV6-5 and J usage is TRBJ1-2, with 10 bases fitting TRBD1. Germline V gene sequence: CDR1 MNHEY, CDR2 SVGAGI. The CDR3 has 14 residues. V trimming: 4 bases; J trimming: 6 bases; junction bases outside the gene matches: 5. The CDR3 nucleotides are TGTGCCAGCAGTTCCAAGGGACAGGGGAATGGCTACACCTTC. It translates to CASSSKGQGNGYTF.

The rearrangement joins TRBV2 to TRBJ1-2; TRBD1 is a possible D gene (5 bases). CDR1 is SNHLY and CDR2 is FYNNEI in the germline V gene. V dropped 0 bases and J dropped 3 bases, with 11 bases sitting between them. The CDR3 spans 15 residues. The CDR3 reads CASSEAKTVYYGYTF. CDR3 in DNA: TGTGCCAGCAGTGAAGCTAAGACAGTTTACTATGGCTACACCTTC.

This clonotype has just a few counts. The V and J genes are TRBV5-1 and TRBJ2-5, with 7 bases lining up with TRBD1. V shed 4 bases, J shed 3 bases, and the junction held 9 bases outside the gene matches. The CDR3 length is 15 residues. Germline V gene data show CDR1 as SGHRS and CDR2 as YFSETQ. The CDR3 DNA reads TGCGCCAGCAGCGCCTACAGGGGCTCCGAAGAGACCCAGTACTTC. It is translated as CASSAYRGSEETQYF.

DNA for the CDR3: TGCGCCAGCAGCTTGGATGAGGGGCCGGGGGGTGAAAAACTGTTTTTT. This gives the protein CASSLDEGPGGEKLFF. V gene TRBV5-1 combines with J gene TRBJ1-4; TRBD1 is a possible D gene (5 bases). V dropped 0 bases and J dropped 7 bases, with 16 bases sitting between them. Germline CDR1 is SGHRS and CDR2 is YFSETQ. CDR3 size: 16 residues.

This clonotype was observed a handful of times. CDR3 sequence reads: CASSYDGQGGSPLHF. The CDR3 DNA reads TGTGCCAGCAGTTACGACGGACAGGGCGGTTCACCCCTCCACTTT. V gene TRBV6-5 combines with J gene TRBJ1-6; 8 nucleotides line up with TRBD1. The CDR3 has 15 residues. Per the germline V gene, CDR1 is MNHEY and CDR2 is SVGAGI. V was clipped by 2 bases and J by 9 bases; unmatched bases: 6.

This clonotype was found a few times. V gene TRBV20-1 combines with J gene TRBJ2-7; 11 nucleotides match TRBD2. The germline V gene encodes CDR1 DFQATT and CDR2 SNEGSKA (reference sequence). The CDR3 length is 13 residues. J was trimmed by 4 bases and V by 6 bases; bases with no gene match: 5. CDR3 sequence (DNA): TGCAGTGCAGATCTAGCGGGAGGTTACGAGCAGTACTTC. As protein: CSADLAGGYEQYF.

The V gene is TRBV30, the J gene TRBJ2-7; D may be TRBD1 or TRBD2 (5 bases each). Germline values: CDR1 GTSNPN, CDR2 SVGIG (reference sequence). The CDR3 is made up of 13 amino acids. V was cut by 4 bases and J by 5 bases, with 15 bases left in between. Here the CDR3 DNA reads TGTGCCTGGAATATAATCCGGGACCACGAGCAGTACTTC. This translates into CAWNIIRDHEQYF.

The chain recombines TRBV18 with TRBJ2-2, with D unclear. V was clipped by 1 base and J by 0 bases, with 9 bases between them. Germline values: CDR1 KGHSH, CDR2 LQKENI. The CDR3 has 16 residues. Written as DNA, the CDR3 is TGTGCCAGCTCACCACAGGGAAACGCGAACACCGGGGAGCTGTTTTTT. Translation: CASSPQGNANTGELFF.

This chain connects TRBV29-1 to TRBJ1-5, with TRBD1 identical over 7 bases. Germline V gene data show CDR1 as SQVTM and CDR2 as ANQGSEA. The trim removed 6 bases at V and 7 bases at J, leaving 9 bases unmatched. The length of the CDR3 is 13 residues. CDR3: CSVETGTGQPQHF. The CDR3 coding sequence is TGCAGCGTCGAGACAGGGACTGGACAGCCCCAGCATTTT.

This clonotype was observed many times. CDR3 in amino acids: CASSLGVSYEQYF. Here the CDR3 DNA reads TGTGCCAGCAGCTTAGGAGTCAGCTACGAGCAGTACTTC. This chain uses TRBV11-3 with TRBJ2-7; D is unclear. The CDR3 sequence is 13 residues long. The V gene's germline CDR1 is SGHNT and CDR2 YENEEA. V was clipped by 1 base and J by 3 bases, with 7 bases between them.

The sample holds many counts of this clonotype. The V and J genes are TRBV5-1 and TRBJ2-1; D may be TRBD2 (6 bases). The V end lost 1 base, the J end lost 3 bases, and 8 bases lay between the germline ends. CDR1 and CDR2 from the germline V gene are SGHRS and YFSETQ. The CDR3 covers 14 residues. The CDR3 nucleotides read TGCGCCAGCAGCTTGAGGGGAGGCTACAATGAGCAGTTCTTC. Its protein product is CASSLRGGYNEQFF. Variable domain in full (rest from reference TRBV5-1 and TRBJ2-1): KAGVTQTPRYLIKTRGQQVTLSCSPISGHRSVSWYQQTPGQGLQFLFEYFSETQRNKGNFPGRFSGRQFSNSRSEMNVSTLELGDSALYLCASSLRGGYNEQFFGPGTRLTVL.

Ten or more counts support this clonotype. The V gene is TRBV5-1, the J gene TRBJ2-5; the D call may be TRBD1 or TRBD2 (5 bases each). The V gene's germline CDR1 is SGHRS and CDR2 YFSETQ. The CDR3 contains 15 residues. With 2 bases removed from V and 5 bases from J, the gap between germline ends came to 16 bases. The CDR3 DNA is TGCGCCAGCAGCTTAAATGAGGGGCGAGGTGAGACCCAGTACTTC. Protein sequence: CASSLNEGRGETQYF.

The V call is TRBV7-2, the J call TRBJ1-5, with D hard to call. This CDR3 region has 16 residues. V gave up 2 bases and J gave up 3 bases, with 14 bases separating them. CDR1 and CDR2 (germline): SGHTA, FQGNSA. The CDR3 DNA reads TGTGCCAGCAGCTTATGGGCGGAGGCGTTCAATCAGCCCCAGCATTTT. Translation gives CASSLWAEAFNQPQHF.

The rearrangement links TRBV5-1 to TRBJ1-1; the D gene is possibly TRBD1 (6 bases). CDR3 length: 14 amino acids. Germline lookup yields CDR1 SGHRS and CDR2 YFSETQ. The germline V and J ends were trimmed by 4 bases and 1 base, with 11 bases remaining between them. The CDR3: CASSPRTENTEAFF. For the CDR3, the DNA is TGCGCCAGCAGCCCTCGGACAGAGAACACTGAAGCTTTCTTT.

V is TRBV19 and J is TRBJ1-4, with D uncertain. Per the germline V gene, CDR1 is LNHDA and CDR2 is SQIVND (reference sequence). This CDR3 has 12 amino acids. The V end lost 5 bases, the J end lost 7 bases, and 8 bases lay between the germline ends. In nucleotides, the CDR3 is TGTGCCAGTAGTCGCCAATTTGAAAAACTGTTTTTT. This encodes CASSRQFEKLFF.